A selection of T cell receptor beta chains follows, all from one sample in a study of blood T cell repertoires in COVID-19. Only in-frame clones appear in the TCRdb table, and some are missing; sequencing was by immunoSEQ multiplex PCR. The sample consists of some 150,000 clones, 70% to 90% of them appearing once. Sequenced: peripheral blood. The receptors stem from a woman in her forties with active or convalescent COVID-19. The CDR3 runs from the conserved cysteine through the conserved F or W. A D gene is named only where the DNA matches it firmly. Expanded clones are given a class, and other clones once, few, many or no size at all.

J: TRBJ2-7
V: TRBV19
D: -
size: once
CDR3: CASSSTGLYEQYF
DNA: TGTGCCAGTAGTTCCACAGGGTTGTACGAGCAGTACTTC

J: TRBJ1-2
V: TRBV2
D: -
size: few
CDR3: CASRQETNYGYTF
DNA: TGTGCCAGTAGACAGGAGACTAACTATGGCTACACCTTC

J: TRBJ1-4
V: TRBV5-1
D: -
size: -
CDR3: CASSPWEGNEKLFF
DNA: TGCGCCAGCAGCCCGTGGGAGGGGAATGAAAAACTGTTTTTT

J: TRBJ2-5
V: TRBV7-6
D: -
size: few
CDR3: CASSLGQGGLQETQYF
DNA: TGTGCCAGCAGCTTAGGTCAGGGGGGCCTCCAAGAGACCCAGTACTTC

J: TRBJ1-4
V: TRBV5-1
D: -
size: -
CDR3: CASSLKPGQEEKLFF
DNA: TGCGCCAGCAGCTTGAAGCCAGGGCAGGAAGAAAAACTGTTTTTT

J: TRBJ1-1
V: TRBV30
D: -
size: -
CDR3: CAWSVGGRGGTEAFF
DNA: TGTGCCTGGAGTGTAGGGGGACGGGGAGGGACTGAAGCTTTCTTT

J: TRBJ1-2
V: TRBV11-2
D: -
size: many
CDR3: CASSLDVTGSGGYTF
DNA: TGTGCCAGCAGCTTAGACGTGACAGGCAGCGGAGGCTACACCTTC

J: TRBJ2-1
V: TRBV3-1/TRBV3-2
D: -
size: -
CDR3: CASSQVSRDEQFF
DNA: TGTGCCAGCAGCCAAGTATCTCGGGATGAGCAGTTCTTC

J: TRBJ1-1
V: TRBV12-3/TRBV12-4
D: TRBD1
size: -
CDR3: CASSFGQGRTFF
DNA: TGTGCCAGCAGTTTCGGACAGGGTAGGACTTTCTTT

J: TRBJ1-4
V: TRBV5-1
D: TRBD1
size: -
CDR3: CASSEGQGGEKLFF
DNA: TGCGCCAGCTCCGAGGGGCAGGGGGGTGAAAAACTGTTTTTT

J: TRBJ1-5
V: TRBV2
D: TRBD1
size: -
CDR3: CASSLQGGRNQPQHF
DNA: TGTGCCAGCAGTCTACAGGGGGGACGCAATCAGCCCCAGCATTTT

J: TRBJ2-5
V: TRBV7-2
D: TRBD2
size: -
CDR3: CANSRGGIQTQYF
DNA: TGTGCCAACTCCCGGGGGGGCATCCAGACCCAGTACTTC

J: TRBJ1-5
V: TRBV7-2
D: TRBD1
size: -
CDR3: CASSFYRDSNQPQHF
DNA: TGTGCCAGCAGCTTTTACCGGGACAGTAACCAGCCCCAGCATTTT

J: TRBJ2-7
V: TRBV10-3
D: -
size: -
CDR3: CAISEGLFLSYEQYF
DNA: TGTGCCATCAGTGAAGGACTGTTCCTCTCCTACGAGCAGTACTTC

J: TRBJ2-3
V: TRBV7-9
D: TRBD2
size: -
CDR3: CASSSMSGRGTDTQYF
DNA: TGTGCCAGCAGCTCCATGAGCGGGAGAGGCACAGATACGCAGTATTTT

J: TRBJ1-2
V: TRBV28
D: -
size: -
CDR3: CASSQRPLSKNGYTF
DNA: TGTGCCAGCAGCCAGAGGCCACTTTCAAAGAATGGCTACACCTTC

J: TRBJ2-1
V: TRBV15
D: -
size: -
CDR3: CATSRGLESSYNEQFF
DNA: TGTGCCACCAGCAGAGGACTAGAGAGCTCCTACAATGAGCAGTTCTTC